This T cell receptor (beta chain) was identified during a study of shared clonotypes between healthy human individuals. Study-level information: There were three CD4 naive, three CD4 memory, two CD8 naive and one CD8 memory plates per donor.

As concerns this clone: The antigen is not known.

Data came from immunoSEQ multiplex PCR; TCRdb stores just in-frame clones and leaves some out. Of some 100,000 clones listed, roughly two thirds were seen once; the top ten hold roughly 24%. The V end lost 4 bases, the J end lost 6 bases, and 16 bases lay between the germline ends. Per the germline V gene, CDR1 is MNHEY and CDR2 is SVGAGI. The length of the CDR3 is 15 residues. General study points: Naive CD4 clonotypes were shared across a few donors at roughly 5.3%. Relative to memory subsets, naive subsets generally showed larger estimated richness.

The specimen sequenced was memory CD8+ T cells sorted from blood. This sample's subset: CD45RO+ cells pooled with CCR7-negative TemRA cells. The TCR was taken from a woman aged 25 to 39 in good health. This chain connects TRBV6-5 to TRBJ1-5, with D hard to call. The DNA for the CDR3 is TGTGCCAGCAGTTCCATAACACGGGCCGGTCAGCCCCAGCATTTT. It specifies CASSSITRAGQPQHF.